This TCR beta chain was sequenced in a study of T cells in Graves' hyperthyroidism and ophthalmopathy. Trimming cost V 6 bases and J 1 base, with 9 bases left between them. The CDR3 spans 13 residues. From germline, CDR1 is KGHSH and CDR2 LQKENI. This clonotype was seen repeatedly, ten times or more. Antigen specificity is unknown. Overall study results and limits: Stable hyperthyroidism was told apart from ophthalmopathy by a model built on 13 V-J features.

Disease lasting under 3 months, a NOSPECS grade of at least 4, and a Clinical Activity Score of at least 3 were features of the ophthalmopathy patients. The source material, RNA transcripts, was used to amplify TCR beta CDR3 regions. When the TCR CDR3 underwent first-round RT-PCR, the HTBI primer set was used. TCRdb passed the multiplex PCR reads through MiXCR, listing each CDR3 protein once. This table has 490,000 or so distinct CDR3 sequences, 15% to 20% appearing once. This receptor was obtained from a woman in her 30s with Graves' ophthalmopathy. The chain links TRBV18 to TRBJ2-5; no firm D call. Sequencing was carried out using blood. In DNA, the CDR3 is TGTGCCAGCTCCCAAGGAAGCCAAGAGACCCAGTACTTC. The encoded protein is CASSQGSQETQYF.